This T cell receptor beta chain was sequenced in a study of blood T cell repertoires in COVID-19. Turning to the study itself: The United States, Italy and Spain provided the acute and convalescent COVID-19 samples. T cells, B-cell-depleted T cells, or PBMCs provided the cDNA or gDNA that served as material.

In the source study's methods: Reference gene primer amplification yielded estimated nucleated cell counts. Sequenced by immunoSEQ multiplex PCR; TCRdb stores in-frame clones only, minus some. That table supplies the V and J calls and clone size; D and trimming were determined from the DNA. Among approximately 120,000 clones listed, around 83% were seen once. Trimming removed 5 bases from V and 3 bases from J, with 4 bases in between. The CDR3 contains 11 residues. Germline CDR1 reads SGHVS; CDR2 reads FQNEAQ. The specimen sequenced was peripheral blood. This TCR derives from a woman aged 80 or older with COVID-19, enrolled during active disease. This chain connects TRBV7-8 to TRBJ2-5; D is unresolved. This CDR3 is CASSREETQYF. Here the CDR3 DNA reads TGTGCCAGCAGCCGCGAAGAGACCCAGTACTTC.